These T cell receptor beta chains were read from a single sample in a study of molecular identifiers for immune sequencing clone quantification. TCRdb redid the calling of the PCR reads with MiXCR, one entry per CDR3 protein. The data contain some 320,000 distinct CDR3 sequences, under 25% of them seen just once; the ten biggest clones take up roughly 0.7%. Sample: naive CD8+ T cells from blood, with Jurkat cell RNA spiked in. These receptors originate from a human donor in good health. Some libraries in this study had Jurkat cell RNA spiked in. Both conserved end residues are trimmed from each CDR3. Fields, in order: V gene, J gene, CDR3 protein.

>TRBV7-8|TRBJ2-2
ASSFSGLANTGELF
>TRBV20-1|TRBJ2-7
SARTRQFSSYEQY
>TRBV6-2/TRBV6-3|TRBJ1-1
ASSYSNWVEAF
>TRBV5-8|TRBJ2-7
ASSLRVGETSAYEQY
>TRBV7-9|TRBJ1-1
ASSLIEGGTEAL
>TRBV29-1|TRBJ2-2
SVPGDRGVTGELF
>TRBV5-6|TRBJ1-2
ASSPGQGFYGYT
>TRBV29-1|TRBJ2-1
SVNHPGLAGPPQF
>TRBV6-5|TRBJ1-5
ASSYGQGVQPQH
>TRBV7-9|TRBJ1-1
ASSPIQGNTEAF
>TRBV19|TRBJ2-4
ASWGSKNIQY
>TRBV25-1|TRBJ2-7
ASSESPGHSYEQY
>TRBV12-3/TRBV12-4|TRBJ2-3
ASSGLGGPDTQY
>TRBV7-6|TRBJ2-3
ASSQTPGLATDTQY
>TRBV3-1|TRBJ1-5
ASSHKNQPQH
>TRBV15|TRBJ2-3
ATSEETRADTQY
>TRBV6-1|TRBJ1-1
ASIGSSGAF
>TRBV4-2|TRBJ2-5
ASSQDPIDAETQY
>TRBV7-6|TRBJ2-3
ASSLVPSGGATDTQY
>TRBV4-3|TRBJ2-7
ASSQDVPLYAQY
>TRBV29-1|TRBJ2-5
SVAPAGLETQY
>TRBV19|TRBJ1-1
ASSITGANTEAF
>TRBV20-1|TRBJ1-2
SARRDSVNIYGYT
>TRBV5-1|TRBJ2-5
ASSIATGFIAHEQY
>TRBV7-2|TRBJ2-5
ASSLGVGAGETQY
>TRBV11-1|TRBJ2-7
ASSFRDGSYEQY
>TRBV5-1|TRBJ1-2
ASSLEGGYGYT
>TRBV6-5|TRBJ2-7
ASSSPGFYEQY
>TRBV5-1|TRBJ1-1
ASTKTAGWADAF
>TRBV4-3|TRBJ2-5
ASSQMTGPETQY
>TRBV4-1|TRBJ1-1
ASSQDRGIGTEAF
>TRBV7-2|TRBJ2-5
ASSRDRGFQETQY
>TRBV5-4|TRBJ2-1
ASRGGAGSYNEQF
>TRBV4-1|TRBJ2-1
ASSRARGAYNEQF
>TRBV7-8|TRBJ2-4
ASSQGWGRGGTKNIQY
>TRBV6-2/TRBV6-3|TRBJ2-1
ASSLAGYIGDEQF
>TRBV7-9|TRBJ2-7
ASSSRDTQGDEQY
>TRBV6-5|TRBJ2-5
ASSPSGGGRETQY